This T cell receptor beta chain came from a study of blood T cell repertoires in COVID-19. Participants reported their clinical history, and cohort assignment relied on those reports. Here immunoSEQ multiplex PCR was the method, and the copy in TCRdb shows in-frame clones only, minus some. The sample contains hundreds of thousands of clones, 75% to 90% of which appear only once. Germline CDR1 SEHNR, CDR2 FQNEAQ (reference sequence). V lost 5 bases, J lost 11 bases, and 14 bases stayed unmatched. The CDR3 is 14 amino acids. The sequence was collected from a man aged 30 to 45 who had recovered from COVID-19. The sequencing input was PBMCs or T cells enriched from blood (not recorded which). The chain carries TRBV7-9 and TRBJ1-2, with 7 bases aligning to TRBD1. CDR3 sequence reads: CASSPQAGQGGYTF. The DNA for the CDR3 is TGTGCCAGCAGCCCCCAAGCGGGCCAGGGGGGATACACCTTC.